These 26 T cell receptor beta chains share one sample of origin, sequenced in a study of Ad26.COV2.S vaccination and SARS-CoV-2 variants. Some clones are missing from TCRdb's copy, which holds only in-frame ones; the method was immunoSEQ multiplex PCR. Of hundreds of thousands of clones detected, roughly 86% appear once; the ten largest clones hold around 3.5%. Indicated treatment: roughly 18 received Ad26.COV2.S at low or high dose, single or two shots; five or six received placebo; per-sample allocation not given. Material that was analyzed had been drawn on day 63 after the first vaccine or placebo injection. The starting material was peripheral blood, obtained in a trial of Ad26.COV2.S vaccine versus placebo. Source of these receptors: a person aged 18-60 years who received the Ad26.COV2.S COVID-19 vaccine or a placebo.

This sequence joins TRBV5-1 and TRBJ1-1; 8 bases match TRBD1. The CDR3 is 14 amino acids. CDR1 and CDR2 (germline): SGHRS, YFSETQ. Trimming took 5 bases from V and 3 from J; bases not matched to a gene: 6. The CDR3 DNA is TGCGCCAGCAGGAGCGGGACAGGCGACACTGAAGCTTTCTTT. This sequence encodes CASRSGTGDTEAFF.

This chain uses TRBV12-3 or TRBV12-4 with TRBJ1-1, with TRBD1 as a possible D gene (5 bases). Deletions cut 6 bases from V and 10 bases from J, with 18 bases between. This CDR3 has 13 residues. The CDR3 reads CASRGGPRWGAFF. The CDR3 region has the DNA TGTGCCAGCAGGGGGGGACCCCGGTGGGGAGCTTTCTTT.

This chain links TRBV7-6 with TRBJ1-1; tentatively, D is TRBD1 (6 bases). The V end lost 5 bases, the J end lost 1 base, and 17 bases lay between the germline ends. The CDR3 has 16 amino acids. Germline lookup yields CDR1 SGHVS and CDR2 FNYEAQ. CDR3 amino acids: CASSGQWGAPNTEAFF. The CDR3 DNA is TGTGCCAGCAGCGGGCAGTGGGGGGCGCCGAACACTGAAGCTTTCTTT.

The CDR3 protein is CASSITDSGANVLTF. As DNA, the CDR3 is TGTGCCAGCAGCATAACGGACTCTGGGGCCAACGTCCTGACTTTC. V usage is TRBV2 and J usage is TRBJ2-6; unclear D gene. V shed 6 bases and J shed 0 bases, with 9 bases lying between them. The CDR3 is made up of 15 amino acids. CDR1 is SNHLY, CDR2 FYNNEI, per germline.

This clone came up once. This chain connects TRBV5-1 to TRBJ2-7; 10 positions agree with TRBD1. Germline CDR1 is SGHRS and CDR2 is YFSETQ. This CDR3 spans 18 amino acids. J was trimmed by 3 bases and V by 1 base; bases with no gene match: 13. CDR3 DNA sequence: TGCGCCAGCAGCTTGCCCCTCGGCGGACAGGGGGTTGACTACGAGCAGTACTTC. Translating it yields CASSLPLGGQGVDYEQYF.

V is TRBV6-6 and J is TRBJ2-6; D call uncertain. The CDR3 sequence is 14 residues long. Germline loops: CDR1 MNHNY, CDR2 SVGAGI (reference sequence). Trimming cost V 5 bases and J 0 bases, with 5 bases left between them. The CDR3 DNA follows: TGTGCCAGCAGTCGAGCCTCTGGGGCCAACGTCCTGACTTTC. Translating it yields CASSRASGANVLTF.

V gene TRBV27 combines with J gene TRBJ1-1; TRBD1 matches 7 bases. CDR1 is MNHEY and CDR2 is SMNVEV in the germline V gene (reference sequence). The CDR3 totals 15 residues. The trim removed 4 bases at V and 5 bases at J, leaving 10 bases unmatched. CDR3 nucleotides: TGTGCCAGCAGTTCAAGGACAGGAGAGCTAACTGAAGCTTTCTTT. Protein product: CASSSRTGELTEAFF.

The chain employs TRBV7-9 and TRBJ1-2; perhaps TRBD1 as D (5 bases). Germline values: CDR1 SEHNR, CDR2 FQNEAQ (reference sequence). Deletions cut 1 base from V and 10 bases from J, with 19 bases between. This CDR3 region has 15 residues. DNA of the CDR3: TGTGCCAGCAGCTTAGGAGGTGCAGGGTCAGTCGACTACACCTTC. Translating gives CASSLGGAGSVDYTF.

The V call is TRBV7-2, the J call TRBJ1-3, with D unresolved. This CDR3 has 16 amino acids. V dropped 1 base and J dropped 0 bases, with 10 bases sitting between them. Germline loops: CDR1 SGHTA, CDR2 FQGNSA. The CDR3 loop reads CASSLVSPRSGNTIYF. As DNA, the CDR3 is TGTGCCAGCAGCTTAGTGTCCCCTCGCTCTGGAAACACCATATATTTT.

This clone was observed a single time. The chain couples TRBV4-2 to TRBJ1-2; 8 bases match TRBD1. Germline trimming cut 4 bases from V and 0 bases from J; bases unmatched to any gene: 7. Germline V CDR1 and CDR2: LGHNA, YNFKEQ. The CDR3 spans 16 residues. The CDR3 protein is CASSPTQGEANYGYTF. The DNA of the CDR3 is TGTGCCAGCAGCCCCACACAGGGGGAGGCTAACTATGGCTACACCTTC.

The chain employs TRBV5-1 and TRBJ1-6; tentative D call: TRBD1 (5 bases). Germline V gene data show CDR1 as SGHRS and CDR2 as YFSETQ. The CDR3 totals 15 residues. Trimming removed 0 bases at V and 10 bases at J, with 14 bases between. The CDR3 is CASSLVQTGGSPLHF. CDR3 DNA: TGCGCCAGCAGCTTGGTCCAGACCGGGGGGTCACCCCTCCACTTT. The variable domain in full, completed from reference TRBV5-1 and TRBJ1-6, reads KAGVTQTPRYLIKTRGQQVTLSCSPISGHRSVSWYQQTPGQGLQFLFEYFSETQRNKGNFPGRFSGRQFSNSRSEMNVSTLELGDSALYLCASSLVQTGGSPLHFGNGTRLTVT.

V usage is TRBV27 and J usage is TRBJ1-4, with 7 positions matching TRBD1. V was pared by 10 bases and J by 4 bases, with 6 bases of the junction left unmatched. The CDR3 runs to 13 residues. The germline gives CDR1 MNHEY, CDR2 SMNVEV (reference sequence). The CDR3 DNA reads TGTGCCACAGGGACAGCTCATAATGAAAAACTGTTTTTT. Translating gives CATGTAHNEKLFF.

The genes are TRBV27 and TRBJ1-1; D remains ambiguous. The ends were cut back, 4 bases at V and 5 bases at J, with 11 bases in the middle. The CDR3 spans 13 residues. The V gene's germline CDR1 is MNHEY and CDR2 SMNVEV (reference sequence). CDR3 sequence reads: CASSSEGWTEAFF. For the CDR3, the DNA is TGTGCCAGCAGTTCGGAGGGATGGACTGAAGCTTTCTTT.

This clone was observed a few times. The chain carries TRBV5-8 and TRBJ1-2; D is perhaps TRBD1 (5 bases). In germline, CDR1 is SGHTS, CDR2 YDEGEE. The CDR3 has 15 residues. With 0 bases removed from V and 4 bases from J, the gap between germline ends came to 13 bases. The CDR3 DNA reads TGTGCCAGCAGCTTGGGGCAGGGTGCGCCCTATGGCTACACCTTC. This encodes CASSLGQGAPYGYTF.

The sample holds a few counts of this clone. The chain is built from TRBV30 and TRBJ2-6; perhaps D is TRBD1 or TRBD2 (5 bases each). Germline CDR1 GTSNPN, CDR2 SVGIG (reference sequence). V was trimmed by 2 bases and J by 0 bases, leaving 14 bases between them. The CDR3 consists of 17 residues. CDR3 sequence (DNA): TGTGCCTGGAGTACGACCGGGACGGGCTCTGGGGCCAACGTCCTGACTTTC. Encoded protein: CAWSTTGTGSGANVLTF.

This clone has just one count. J is TRBJ2-1 and V is TRBV7-9; TRBD2 agrees at 7 bases. Losses at the gene ends were 8 bases for V and 7 bases for J; bases not matched to a gene: 23. Germline-derived CDR1 and CDR2 are SEHNR and FQNEAQ (reference sequence). This CDR3 is built from 18 residues. The CDR3 sequence: CASPTVPGSAGAGNEQFF. CDR3 sequence (DNA): TGTGCCAGCCCGACCGTACCGGGTAGCGCGGGAGCAGGAAATGAGCAGTTCTTC.

The chain recombines TRBV2 with TRBJ2-1; D unclear. Trimming took 2 bases from V and 3 from J, leaving 11 bases between them. Germline-derived CDR1 and CDR2 are SNHLY and FYNNEI. The CDR3 sequence is 15 residues long. The CDR3 spells CASSELGGNYNEQFF. In nucleotides, the CDR3 is TGTGCCAGCAGTGAACTAGGCGGTAACTACAATGAGCAGTTCTTC.

This clone was counted once. The CDR3 sequence is CASSPRDRVSEQYF. CDR3 sequence (DNA): TGTGCCAGCAGCCCCCGGGACAGGGTGAGCGAGCAGTACTTC. This rearrangement joins TRBV7-6 to TRBJ2-7; 9 nucleotides line up with TRBD1. V lost 5 bases, J lost 6 bases, and 8 bases stayed unmatched. The CDR3 extends over 14 amino acids. The germline gives CDR1 SGHVS, CDR2 FNYEAQ.

The chain uses TRBV30 and TRBJ1-2; 9 bases are a match to TRBD1. CDR1 is GTSNPN, CDR2 SVGIG, per germline (reference sequence). This CDR3 is 13 amino acids long. For the CDR3, the DNA is TGTGCTTCTGAGGGACAGGGTATGGCTGGCTACACCTTC. Protein: CASEGQGMAGYTF.

The chain recombines TRBV11-2 with TRBJ2-5; 9 nucleotides align to TRBD1. V lost 5 bases to trimming and J lost 2 bases; unmatched junction nucleotides: 3. This CDR3 region has 14 residues. In germline, CDR1 is SGHAT, CDR2 FQNNGV. CDR3 region: CASSPGTGQETQYF. The CDR3 coding sequence is TGTGCCAGCAGCCCAGGGACAGGGCAAGAGACCCAGTACTTC.

With regard to this clone: The same CDR3 is also encoded by other DNA sequences in this sample. The chain employs TRBV7-2 and TRBJ2-7, with D perhaps being TRBD1 or TRBD2 (6 bases each). Trimming removed 5 bases at V and 0 bases at J, with 11 bases between. This CDR3 comprises 14 residues. The V gene's germline CDR1 is SGHTA and CDR2 FQGNSA. CDR3 in DNA: TGTGCCAGCAGCGGAGGGGGGTCCTCCTACGAGCAGTACTTC. It encodes CASSGGGSSYEQYF.

The V call is TRBV3-1 (or the pseudogene TRBV3-2), the J call TRBJ2-1; 9 nucleotides agree with TRBD2. Germline loops: CDR1 LGHDT, CDR2 YNNKEL (reference sequence). V trimming: 4 bases; J trimming: 7 bases; junction bases outside the gene matches: 11. The CDR3 length is 16 residues. CDR3 amino acids: CASSPGVAGVLNEQFF. The CDR3 coding sequence is TGTGCCAGCAGCCCCGGGGTAGCGGGAGTCTTGAATGAGCAGTTCTTC.

The V call is TRBV6-1, the J call TRBJ1-5; TRBD1 is a possible D gene (5 bases). The V gene's germline CDR1 is MNHNS and CDR2 SASEGT. The CDR3 is made up of 14 amino acids. With 3 bases removed from V and 4 bases from J, the gap between germline ends came to 10 bases. The CDR3 loop is CASSDSGRNQPQHF. The CDR3 nucleotides read TGTGCCAGCAGTGATTCAGGGAGAAATCAGCCCCAGCATTTT.

V and J are TRBV15 and TRBJ2-1; D remains unclear. V shed 4 bases and J shed 8 bases, with 12 bases lying between them. From germline, CDR1 is LNHNV and CDR2 YYDKDF (reference sequence). The CDR3 spans 13 residues. CDR3 loop: CATSNFREDEQFF. CDR3 DNA sequence: TGTGCCACCAGCAACTTTAGGGAAGATGAGCAGTTCTTC.

This rearrangement joins TRBV5-1 to TRBJ2-3; D is perhaps TRBD1 (6 bases). The CDR3 totals 15 residues. Deletions cut 1 base from V and 1 base from J, with 10 bases between. From germline, CDR1 is SGHRS and CDR2 YFSETQ. The CDR3 nucleotides are TGCGCCAGCAGCTTGATTGGGGGCGGCACAGATACGCAGTATTTT. It specifies CASSLIGGGTDTQYF.

The chain links TRBV14 to TRBJ2-7; D unresolved. The ends were cut back, 0 bases at V and 6 bases at J, with 9 bases in the middle. The length of the CDR3 is 13 residues. From germline, CDR1 is SGHDN and CDR2 FVKESK. CDR3 protein: CASSQDRRGEQYF. The CDR3 nucleotides are TGTGCCAGCAGCCAAGACCGTAGAGGCGAGCAGTACTTC.